This T cell receptor (beta chain) originates from a study of identical twins. Findings and limits, study-wide: Its conclusions, products of cross-sectional statistical analysis, did not come from following the same donors.

Of note for this clonotype: Its antigen is as yet unknown.

Germline CDR1 SEHNR, CDR2 FQNEAQ (reference sequence). Trimming left V 5 bases short and J 1 base short, with 9 bases between. The CDR3 sequence is 14 residues long. A universal primer site arose from template switching, and cDNA bore unique molecular identifiers. TCRdb re-analysed the 5' RACE reads in MiXCR, keeping a single row per CDR3 protein. The repertoire holds fewer than 500,000 distinct CDR3 sequences, with roughly 13% as singletons. The same data also went into a second study, on yellow fever vaccine responses in identical twins.

This clonotype was obtained from a woman between 18 and 29 years old in good health. The chain combines TRBV7-9 with TRBJ1-5, with D maybe TRBD1 (6 bases). The sequenced sample was CD4+ T cells sorted from blood. CDR3 nucleotides: TGTGCCAGCAGCCGCGGACAGAGCAATCAGCCCCAGCATTTT. Protein: CASSRGQSNQPQHF.